This T cell receptor (beta chain) came from a study of blood T cell repertoires in COVID-19. Overall study context: From T cells, B-cell-depleted T cells, or PBMCs came the material, which was cDNA or gDNA.

The V end lost 6 bases, the J end lost 7 bases, and 16 bases lay between the germline ends. The CDR3 spans 13 residues. The germline V gene encodes CDR1 MNHEY and CDR2 SMNVEV (reference sequence). Cohort allocation depended upon clinical history that participants reported. Per the study methods: Counts of nucleated cells, estimated from reference gene primer amplification, were obtained. Libraries were prepared by immunoSEQ multiplex PCR; TCRdb keeps only in-frame clonotypes and omits some of them. V and J calls and clone size come straight from that table; D and trimming were deduced from the DNA. This sample yields approximately 140,000 clones, of which about four fifths are seen a single time; around 3.7% belongs to the top ten.

The sample comprised PBMCs or T cells enriched from blood (not recorded which). The chain couples TRBV27 to TRBJ2-7; the D gene is possibly TRBD2 (6 bases). This sequence originates from a woman in her forties or fifties with acute COVID-19. The CDR3 bases are TGTGCCAGCAGGCGGGGAACCACTTGGGAGCAGTACTTC. Its protein product is CASRRGTTWEQYF.